The sequence of this T cell receptor beta chain was determined in a study of T-cell reconstitution after alpha-beta-depleted transplantation in children. Losses at the gene ends were 5 bases for V and 3 bases for J; bases not matched to a gene: 7. Germline V lookup: CDR1 DFQATT, CDR2 SNEGSKA (reference sequence). The CDR3 is 14 residues long. Preparation of the TCRbeta library was carried out with unique molecular identifiers. TCRdb ran MiXCR on the PCR reads and lists one entry per CDR3 protein. The table has about 590,000 distinct CDR3 sequences, 13% seen once. This chain joins TRBV20-1 and TRBJ2-4, with 7 bases identical to TRBD2. Material: PBMCs, mostly from graft donor cells, obtained 360 days after TCRalphabeta/CD19-depleted stem cell transplant. This sequence originates from a male patient younger than 18 who had a stem cell transplant for acute myeloid leukemia, so the T cells may come from the graft donor. The CDR3 DNA sequence: TGCAGTGCTGGGGGGGGGATAGGCAAAAACATTCAGTACTTC. This codes for CSAGGGIGKNIQYF.